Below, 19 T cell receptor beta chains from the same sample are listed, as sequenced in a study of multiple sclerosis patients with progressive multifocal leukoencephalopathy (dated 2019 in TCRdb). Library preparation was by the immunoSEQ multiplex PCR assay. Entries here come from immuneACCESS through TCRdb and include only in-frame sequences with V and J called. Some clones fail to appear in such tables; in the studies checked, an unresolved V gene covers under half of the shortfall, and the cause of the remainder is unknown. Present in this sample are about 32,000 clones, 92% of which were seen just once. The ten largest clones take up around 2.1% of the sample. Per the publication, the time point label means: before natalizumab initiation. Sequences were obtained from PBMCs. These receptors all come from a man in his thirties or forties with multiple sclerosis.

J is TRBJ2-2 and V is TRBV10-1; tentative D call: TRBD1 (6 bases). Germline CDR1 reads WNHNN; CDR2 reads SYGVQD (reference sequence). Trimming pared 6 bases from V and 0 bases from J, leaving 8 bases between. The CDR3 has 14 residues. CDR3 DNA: TGCGCCAGCAGGGACAGCGCGAACACCGGGGAGCTGTTTTTT. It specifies CASRDSANTGELFF.

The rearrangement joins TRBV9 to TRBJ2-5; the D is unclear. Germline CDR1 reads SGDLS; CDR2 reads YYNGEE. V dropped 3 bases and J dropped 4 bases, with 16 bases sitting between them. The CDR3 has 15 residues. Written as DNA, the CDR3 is TGTGCCAGCAGCGCCTATCCCCTAGTGGGAGAGACCCAGTACTTC. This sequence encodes CASSAYPLVGETQYF.

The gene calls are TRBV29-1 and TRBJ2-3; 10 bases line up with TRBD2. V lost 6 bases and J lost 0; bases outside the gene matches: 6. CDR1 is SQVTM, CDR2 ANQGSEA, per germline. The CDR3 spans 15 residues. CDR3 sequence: CSVAIAGGSTDTQYF. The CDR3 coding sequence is TGCAGCGTAGCAATAGCGGGAGGAAGCACAGATACGCAGTATTTT.

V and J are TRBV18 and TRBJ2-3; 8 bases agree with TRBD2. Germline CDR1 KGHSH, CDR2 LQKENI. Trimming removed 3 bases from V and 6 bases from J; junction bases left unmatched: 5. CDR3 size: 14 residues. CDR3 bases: TGTGCCAGCTCACCGTTCCAGCGGGAGGATACGCAGTATTTT. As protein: CASSPFQREDTQYF.

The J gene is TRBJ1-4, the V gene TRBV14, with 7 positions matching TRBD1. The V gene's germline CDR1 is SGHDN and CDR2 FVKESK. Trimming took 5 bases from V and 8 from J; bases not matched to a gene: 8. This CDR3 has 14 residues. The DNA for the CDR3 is TGTGCCAGCAGCGAACGACAGGGTCGAGAAAAACTGTTTTTT. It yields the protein CASSERQGREKLFF.

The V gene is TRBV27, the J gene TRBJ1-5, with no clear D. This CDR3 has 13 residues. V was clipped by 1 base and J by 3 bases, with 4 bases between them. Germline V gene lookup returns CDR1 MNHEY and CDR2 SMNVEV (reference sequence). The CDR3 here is CASSLFPNQPQHF. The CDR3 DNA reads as TGTGCCAGCAGTTTATTTCCCAATCAGCCCCAGCATTTT.

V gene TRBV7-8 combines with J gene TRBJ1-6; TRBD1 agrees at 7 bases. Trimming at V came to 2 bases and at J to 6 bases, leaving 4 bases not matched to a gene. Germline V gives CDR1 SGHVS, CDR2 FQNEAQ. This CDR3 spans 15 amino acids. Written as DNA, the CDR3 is TGTGCCAGCAGCTTATATCCAGGGGGTAATTCACCCCTCCACTTT. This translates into CASSLYPGGNSPLHF.

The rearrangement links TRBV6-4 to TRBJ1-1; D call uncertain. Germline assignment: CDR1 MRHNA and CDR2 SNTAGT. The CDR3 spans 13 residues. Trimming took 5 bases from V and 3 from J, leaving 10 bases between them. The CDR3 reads CASSNTGYTEAFF. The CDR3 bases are TGTGCCAGCAGTAACACGGGGTACACTGAAGCTTTCTTT.

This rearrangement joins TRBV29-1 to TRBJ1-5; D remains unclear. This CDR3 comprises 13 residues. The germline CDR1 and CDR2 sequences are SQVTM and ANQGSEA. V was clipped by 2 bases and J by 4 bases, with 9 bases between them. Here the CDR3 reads CSVEPGRNQPQHF. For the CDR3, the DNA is TGCAGCGTTGAACCTGGGAGAAATCAGCCCCAGCATTTT.

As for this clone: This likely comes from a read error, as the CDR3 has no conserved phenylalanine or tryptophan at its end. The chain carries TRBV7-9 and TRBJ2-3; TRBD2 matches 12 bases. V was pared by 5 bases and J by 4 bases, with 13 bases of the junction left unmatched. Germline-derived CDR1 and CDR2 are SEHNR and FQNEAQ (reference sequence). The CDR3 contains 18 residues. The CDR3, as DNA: TGTGCCAGCAGCCTCCCAGTGACTAGCGGGAGAGGCCCAGATACGCAGTATCTT. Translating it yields CASSLPVTSGRGPDTQYL.

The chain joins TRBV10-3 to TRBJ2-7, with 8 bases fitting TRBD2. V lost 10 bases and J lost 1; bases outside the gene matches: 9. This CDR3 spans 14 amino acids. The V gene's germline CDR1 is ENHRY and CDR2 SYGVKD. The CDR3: CATGQLADSYEQYV. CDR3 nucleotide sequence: TGTGCCACGGGTCAACTAGCGGATTCCTACGAGCAGTACGTC.

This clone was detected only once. The CDR3 region has the DNA TGTGCCAGCAGCTTAGCTGCCAACGGGGAGACCCAGTACTTC. Translation gives CASSLAANGETQYF. The rearrangement joins TRBV11-3 to TRBJ2-5, with D uncertain. V lost 1 base and J 5 bases, leaving 11 bases between the germline ends. Germline V CDR1 and CDR2: SGHNT, YENEEA. The CDR3 has 14 amino acids. Complete variable domain (other parts from reference TRBV11-3 and TRBJ2-5): EAGVVQSPRYKIIEKKQPVAFWCNPISGHNTLYWYLQNLGQGPELLIRYENEEAVDDSQLPKDRFSAERLKGVDSTLKIQPAELGDSAVYLCASSLAANGETQYFGPGTRLLVL.

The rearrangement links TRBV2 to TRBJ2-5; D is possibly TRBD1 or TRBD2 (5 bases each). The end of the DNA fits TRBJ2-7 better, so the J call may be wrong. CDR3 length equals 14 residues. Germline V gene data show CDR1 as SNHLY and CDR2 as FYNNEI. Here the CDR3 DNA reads TGTGCCAGCAGTGAAGGCATTAGGGGAGACGAGCAGTACTTC. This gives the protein CASSEGIRGDEQYF.

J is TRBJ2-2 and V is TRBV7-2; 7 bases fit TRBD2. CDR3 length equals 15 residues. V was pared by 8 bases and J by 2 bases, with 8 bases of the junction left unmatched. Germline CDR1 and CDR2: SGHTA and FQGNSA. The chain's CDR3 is CASLRGTHNTGELFF. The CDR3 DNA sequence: TGTGCCAGCCTGCGGGGGACCCATAACACCGGGGAGCTGTTTTTT.

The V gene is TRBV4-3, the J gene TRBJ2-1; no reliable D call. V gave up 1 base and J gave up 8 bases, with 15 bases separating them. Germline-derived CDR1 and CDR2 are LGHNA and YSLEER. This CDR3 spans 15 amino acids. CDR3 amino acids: CASSQGFMAVDEQFF. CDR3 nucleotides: TGCGCCAGCAGCCAAGGATTCATGGCAGTGGATGAGCAGTTCTTC.

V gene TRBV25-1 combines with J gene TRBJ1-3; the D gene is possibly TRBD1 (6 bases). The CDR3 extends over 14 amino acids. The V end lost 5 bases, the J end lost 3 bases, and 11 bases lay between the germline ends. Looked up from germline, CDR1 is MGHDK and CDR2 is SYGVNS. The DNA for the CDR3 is TGTGCCAGCAGTCCGGGGGGGCATGGAAACACCATATATTTT. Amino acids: CASSPGGHGNTIYF.

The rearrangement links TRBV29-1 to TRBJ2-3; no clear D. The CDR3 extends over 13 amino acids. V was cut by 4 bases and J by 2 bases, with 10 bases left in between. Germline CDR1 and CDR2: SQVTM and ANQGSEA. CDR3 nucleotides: TGCAGCGTTGGAACCCGAATCACAGATACGCAGTATTTT. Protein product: CSVGTRITDTQYF.

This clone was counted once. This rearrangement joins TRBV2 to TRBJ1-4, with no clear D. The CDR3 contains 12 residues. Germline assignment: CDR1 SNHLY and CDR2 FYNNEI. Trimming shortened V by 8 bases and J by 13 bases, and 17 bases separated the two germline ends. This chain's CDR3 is CASLNPAGLLFF. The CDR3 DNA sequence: TGTGCCAGCCTGAACCCCGCGGGGTTACTGTTTTTT.

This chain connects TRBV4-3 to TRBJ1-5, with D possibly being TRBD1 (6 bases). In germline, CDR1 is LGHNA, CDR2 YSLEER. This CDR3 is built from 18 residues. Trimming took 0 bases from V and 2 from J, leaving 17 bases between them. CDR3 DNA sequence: TGCGCCAGCAGCCAAGACTGGCAGGGTGCAGGGGGCAATCAGCCCCAGCATTTT. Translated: CASSQDWQGAGGNQPQHF.